These T cell receptor beta chains were read from a single sample in a study of cytomegalovirus exposure and HLA in healthy donors. Sequencing used immunoSEQ multiplex PCR; TCRdb keeps in-frame clones, though not all of them. The sample has about 80,000 clones, approximately 80% seen once. The material sequenced was PBMCs. Receptor source: a woman aged 50 to 60 in good health and CMV-seropositive. The CDR3 runs from the conserved cysteine through the conserved F or W.

V gene: TRBV6-5
CDR3 length: 13
J gene: TRBJ2-7
CDR3 protein: CASSDRQTYEQYF

V gene: TRBV2
CDR3 length: 15
J gene: TRBJ2-7
CDR3 protein: CASRAHGTGPYEQYF

V gene: TRBV7-8
CDR3 length: 16
J gene: TRBJ1-1
CDR3 protein: CASSLAGQGWNTEAFF

V gene: TRBV10-3
CDR3 length: 14
J gene: TRBJ1-3
CDR3 protein: CAIRPPGGGNTIYF

V gene: TRBV2
CDR3 length: 15
J gene: TRBJ1-5
CDR3 protein: CASSEAGQYNQPQHF

V gene: TRBV2
CDR3 length: 16
J gene: TRBJ2-2
CDR3 protein: CASSEVVSRGTGELFF

V gene: TRBV6-5
CDR3 length: 15
J gene: TRBJ2-7
CDR3 protein: CASRNLLRFRDEQYF

V gene: TRBV5-6
CDR3 length: 14
J gene: TRBJ1-4
CDR3 protein: CASSSVGVNEKLFF

V gene: TRBV10-3
CDR3 length: 14
J gene: TRBJ2-7
CDR3 protein: CAIRPAGNSYEQYF

V gene: TRBV5-1
CDR3 length: 13
J gene: TRBJ1-1
CDR3 protein: CASSLRDGGEAFF

V gene: TRBV4-2
CDR3 length: 14
J gene: TRBJ2-2
CDR3 protein: CASSQASGGGELFF

V gene: TRBV6-5
CDR3 length: 14
J gene: TRBJ1-2
CDR3 protein: CASSYSVAGYGYTF

V gene: TRBV18
CDR3 length: 15
J gene: TRBJ1-1
CDR3 protein: CASSPSTGGDTEAFF

V gene: TRBV2
CDR3 length: 15
J gene: TRBJ1-2
CDR3 protein: CASSDTGTGIIGYTF

V gene: TRBV19
CDR3 length: 15
J gene: TRBJ2-1
CDR3 protein: CASSTRLAGVNEQFF

V gene: TRBV30
CDR3 length: 11
J gene: TRBJ2-2
CDR3 protein: CAWSPGGELFF

V gene: TRBV5-1
CDR3 length: 14
J gene: TRBJ2-5
CDR3 protein: CASSLGPVEETQYF

V gene: TRBV6-1
CDR3 length: 14
J gene: TRBJ1-5
CDR3 protein: CASQRTGSNQPQHF

V gene: TRBV19
CDR3 length: 16
J gene: TRBJ1-2
CDR3 protein: CASSRRIQGQGGGYTF

V gene: TRBV6-1
CDR3 length: 20
J gene: TRBJ1-4
CDR3 protein: CASSEGDGHKGVLANEKLFF

V gene: TRBV11-2
CDR3 length: 16
J gene: TRBJ2-1
CDR3 protein: CASSLEASGMYNEQFF

V gene: TRBV6-6
CDR3 length: 15
J gene: TRBJ1-1
CDR3 protein: CASSYRGPLNTEAFF

V gene: TRBV18
CDR3 length: 15
J gene: TRBJ1-1
CDR3 protein: CASSLQGVFNTEAFF

V gene: TRBV7-9
CDR3 length: 15
J gene: TRBJ2-7
CDR3 protein: CSSSLGSQGIYEQYF

V gene: TRBV5-1
CDR3 length: 16
J gene: TRBJ2-3
CDR3 protein: CASSFGTSGSTDTQYF

V gene: TRBV10-3
CDR3 length: 12
J gene: TRBJ2-1
CDR3 protein: CAISEGQDEQFF

V gene: TRBV10-2
CDR3 length: 11
J gene: TRBJ2-2
CDR3 protein: CASLRGGELFF

V gene: TRBV4-2
CDR3 length: 14
J gene: TRBJ2-2
CDR3 protein: CASSRTSSTGELFF

V gene: TRBV19
CDR3 length: 14
J gene: TRBJ2-1
CDR3 protein: CATYRGGSYNEQFF

V gene: TRBV11-3
CDR3 length: 15
J gene: TRBJ1-3
CDR3 protein: CASSTGPEVGNTIYF

V gene: TRBV7-9
CDR3 length: 17
J gene: TRBJ1-6
CDR3 protein: CSSSQPIPGTGDSPLHF

V gene: TRBV6-5
CDR3 length: 13
J gene: TRBJ2-7
CDR3 protein: CASSKGQQYEQYF

V gene: TRBV5-1
CDR3 length: 15
J gene: TRBJ1-4
CDR3 protein: CASSFGGAANEKLFF

V gene: TRBV12-5
CDR3 length: 17
J gene: TRBJ1-1
CDR3 protein: CASGLHKPWSPSTEAFF

V gene: TRBV11-2
CDR3 length: 14
J gene: TRBJ2-7
CDR3 protein: CASSSGGAFYAQYF

V gene: TRBV10-3
CDR3 length: 16
J gene: TRBJ2-2
CDR3 protein: CATRPFRDRGPGELFF

V gene: TRBV7-9
CDR3 length: 12
J gene: TRBJ2-3
CDR3 protein: CASSLALGPQYF

V gene: TRBV6-1
CDR3 length: 12
J gene: TRBJ2-1
CDR3 protein: CASSVPSSEQFF

V gene: TRBV9
CDR3 length: 15
J gene: TRBJ1-2
CDR3 protein: CASSVAGGEGYGYTF

V gene: TRBV10-3
CDR3 length: 14
J gene: TRBJ2-2
CDR3 protein: CAIRRDSNTGELFF

V gene: TRBV29-1
CDR3 length: 16
J gene: TRBJ1-2
CDR3 protein: CSVLAGAGEANYGYTF

V gene: TRBV5-3
CDR3 length: 17
J gene: TRBJ1-1
CDR3 protein: CARSLGQEAFVNTEAFF

V gene: TRBV6-6
CDR3 length: 16
J gene: TRBJ1-1
CDR3 protein: CASTPRTAPLTTEAFF

V gene: TRBV4-2
CDR3 length: 15
J gene: TRBJ2-1
CDR3 protein: CASSLRRTDRWEQFF

V gene: TRBV4-2
CDR3 length: 14
J gene: TRBJ2-5
CDR3 protein: CASSHGSAGETQYF

V gene: TRBV7-3
CDR3 length: 15
J gene: TRBJ2-3
CDR3 protein: CASSYGGMAADTQYF

V gene: TRBV18
CDR3 length: 15
J gene: TRBJ2-3
CDR3 protein: CASSPPGTTFGTQYF

V gene: TRBV11-2
CDR3 length: 12
J gene: TRBJ1-6
CDR3 protein: CASSLQAAPLHF

V gene: TRBV2
CDR3 length: 15
J gene: TRBJ1-4
CDR3 protein: CASSEWGTANEKLFF

V gene: TRBV5-8
CDR3 length: 15
J gene: TRBJ2-2
CDR3 protein: CASSLLLAGTSELFF

V gene: TRBV7-9
CDR3 length: 17
J gene: TRBJ2-3
CDR3 protein: CASSLFILAYNPDTQYF

V gene: TRBV4-1
CDR3 length: 15
J gene: TRBJ1-1
CDR3 protein: CASIQGRGLNTEAFF

V gene: TRBV9
CDR3 length: 15
J gene: TRBJ2-1
CDR3 protein: CASSARDRGLHEQFF